A selection of T cell receptor beta chains follows, all from one sample in a study of shared T cell receptors in the human thymus. Sequenced by immunoSEQ multiplex PCR; TCRdb stores in-frame clones only, minus some. The data hold about 380,000 clones, with 85% to 95% observed a single time. Sequenced input: thymocytes. The source is a human donor. Both conserved end residues are part of each CDR3. The D gene is left open where the match is weak. The size field is filled for only some rows; it gives once, few, many or a size class.

D gene	V gene	clone size	J gene	CDR3 DNA	CDR3 protein
TRBD2	TRBV11-3	-	TRBJ2-1	TGTGCCAGCAGCTTGGGACTAGCGGGAGGGCCCCCATATTGGAATGAGCAGTTCTTC	CASSLGLAGGPPYWNEQFF
-	TRBV9	-	TRBJ1-4	TGTGCCAGCAGCACAAGAGGTTATCGCAGGGCCCCGTCTAGGGAAAAACTGTTTTTT	CASSTRGYRRAPSREKLFF
-	TRBV28	-	TRBJ2-3	TGTGCCAGCAGTTTATGGACAGAGTCCACAGATACGCAGTATTTT	CASSLWTESTDTQYF
-	TRBV28	once	TRBJ2-1	TGTGCCAGCAGTTTAGGTTTCGCCAACGAGCAGTTCTTC	CASSLGFANEQFF
-	TRBV7-9	-	TRBJ2-1	TGTGCCAGCAGCCCAGGCCCGTCCTACAATGAGCAGTTCTTC	CASSPGPSYNEQFF
-	TRBV6-4	-	TRBJ1-1	TGTGCCAGCAGCCCGGGATTATGGAACACTGAAGCTTTCTTT	CASSPGLWNTEAFF
TRBD2	TRBV27	-	TRBJ2-3	TGTGCCAGCAGTTCCCCCCCTTCGCGGGGGAGCACAGATACGCAGTATTTT	CASSSPPSRGSTDTQYF
TRBD2	TRBV7-2	-	TRBJ2-5	TGTGCCAGCAGCTTCAAGCGGGAGCCAAAAGAGACCCAGTACTTC	CASSFKREPKETQYF
TRBD2	TRBV27	-	TRBJ2-1	TGTGCCAGCAGGAGTCCGGGACTAGCGGGAGGGAATGGGGAGCAGTTCTTC	CASRSPGLAGGNGEQFF
TRBD2	TRBV15	-	TRBJ2-7	TGTGCCACCAGCAGGGGCCGGTGGGCTAGCGGGACCTACGAGCAGTACTTC	CATSRGRWASGTYEQYF
-	TRBV29-1	-	TRBJ1-5	TGCAGCGTTGCCGACACCTCTAATCAGCCCCAGCATTTT	CSVADTSNQPQHF
TRBD1	TRBV27	once	TRBJ2-7	TGTGCCAGCAGTCCCCGGGACAGGGAATACGAGCAGTACTTC	CASSPRDREYEQYF
-	TRBV4-1	-	TRBJ1-1	TGCGCCAGCAGCCAAGAGATGGGAGCCCCGAACACTGAAGCTTTCTTT	CASSQEMGAPNTEAFF
-	TRBV18	-	TRBJ1-3	TGTGCCAGCTCCGTCACCCCCGGACCGCGGGGAAACACCATATATTTT	CASSVTPGPRGNTIYF
TRBD1	TRBV30	-	TRBJ1-2	TGTGCCTGGAGTCCTACTACCCCACAGGGGGCGGGTAACTATGGCTACACCTTC	CAWSPTTPQGAGNYGYTF
-	TRBV6-5	-	TRBJ2-1	TGTGCCAGCAGTTACTCGGGGCAAGCGGGCAGGAATGAGCAGTTCTTC	CASSYSGQAGRNEQFF
-	TRBV19	-	TRBJ2-2	TGTGCCAGTACGGTCAAAATGAACACCGGGGAGCTGTTTTTT	CASTVKMNTGELFF